The 19 T cell receptor beta chains listed next were all sequenced from one sample in a study of blood T cell repertoires in COVID-19. Assay used: immunoSEQ multiplex PCR; TCRdb lists only in-frame clones, some missing. The table records some 120,000 clones, around nine tenths of them present only once. The source material was peripheral blood. Receptors were obtained from a man aged 35 to 55 with acute or convalescent COVID-19.

V usage is TRBV15 and J usage is TRBJ2-5, with D possibly matching TRBD2 (5 bases). CDR1 is LNHNV and CDR2 is YYDKDF in the germline V gene (reference sequence). V dropped 1 base and J dropped 2 bases, with 11 bases sitting between them. This CDR3 is built from 15 residues. For the CDR3, the DNA is TGTGCCACCAGCAGAGTAAGTGAGCGGCAAGAGACCCAGTACTTC. Protein: CATSRVSERQETQYF. Drawing the rest from reference TRBV15 and TRBJ2-5, the complete variable domain is DAMVIQNPRYQVTQFGKPVTLSCSQTLNHNVMYWYQQKSSQAPKLLFHYYDKDFNNEADTPDNFQSRRPNTSFCFLDIRSPGLGDTAMYLCATSRVSERQETQYFGPGTRLLVL.

This chain connects TRBV5-5 to TRBJ1-2; 7 bases align to TRBD1. The V and J ends lost 5 bases and 2 bases, in that order; junction bases with no gene match: 12. The CDR3 is 16 amino acids. Germline V gives CDR1 SGHKS, CDR2 YYEKEE (reference sequence). CDR3 coding DNA: TGTGCCAGCAGGAGGGACAGACCCTCTTCAAACTATGGCTACACCTTC. This gives the protein CASRRDRPSSNYGYTF.

In DNA form, the CDR3 reads TGTGCCAGCTCACCCGGGACAGGGGGGAGGAGGAATGAGCAGTTCTTC. Its translation is CASSPGTGGRRNEQFF. The chain carries TRBV18 and TRBJ2-1, with 11 bases that match TRBD1. V lost 3 bases, J lost 7 bases, and 8 bases stayed unmatched. The CDR3 consists of 16 residues. Germline V gene sequence: CDR1 KGHSH, CDR2 LQKENI.

The chain uses TRBV4-1 and TRBJ2-1; D call uncertain. Trimming stripped 0 bases from V and 2 bases from J, with 8 bases between. CDR1 MGHRA and CDR2 YSYEKL come from the germline V gene. The CDR3 extends over 15 amino acids. CDR3 sequence (DNA): TGCGCCAGCAGCCAAGAGGTAGCCCCCTACAATGAGCAGTTCTTC. Translating gives CASSQEVAPYNEQFF.

V usage is TRBV2 and J usage is TRBJ2-7; TRBD2 aligns across 7 bases. The CDR3 consists of 15 residues. The trim removed 6 bases at V and 2 bases at J, leaving 10 bases unmatched. In germline, CDR1 is SNHLY, CDR2 FYNNEI. The CDR3 nucleotides are TGTGCCAGCAGGGAGATAGCGGGTTCGACCTACGAGCAGTACTTC. Amino acids: CASREIAGSTYEQYF. The variable domain in full, completed from reference TRBV2 and TRBJ2-7, reads EPEVTQTPSHQVTQMGQEVILRCVPISNHLYFYWYRQILGQKVEFLVSFYNNEISEKSEIFDDQFSVERPDGSNFTLKIRSTKLEDSAMYFCASREIAGSTYEQYFGPGTRLTVT.

This rearrangement joins TRBV30 to TRBJ2-3; 8 bases line up with TRBD2. V was pared by 2 bases and J by 7 bases, with 14 bases of the junction left unmatched. This CDR3 contains 16 residues. From germline, CDR1 is GTSNPN and CDR2 SVGIG (reference sequence). CDR3 nucleotides: TGTGCCTGGAGTACTGTGTTGCTAGCGGGCAGATATACGCAGTATTTT. Its protein is CAWSTVLLAGRYTQYF.

This chain uses TRBV18 with TRBJ2-7; a possible D gene is TRBD2 (6 bases). The germline V gene has CDR1 KGHSH and CDR2 LQKENI. The CDR3 sequence is 17 residues long. V was trimmed by 6 bases and J by 7 bases, leaving 28 bases between them. CDR3 sequence (DNA): TGTGCCAGCTCGGCTTACGCTGCGGGGAGCCCTTTAGTAGAGCAGTACTTC. It yields the protein CASSAYAAGSPLVEQYF. The complete variable domain, with remaining parts taken from reference TRBV18 and TRBJ2-7, reads NAGVMQNPRHLVRRRGQEARLRCSPMKGHSHVYWYRQLPEEGLKFMVYLQKENIIDESGMPKERFSAEFPKEGPSILRIQQVVRGDSAAYFCASSAYAAGSPLVEQYFGPGTRLTVT.

CDR3 in DNA: TGCAGCGTTCGCTCGACTAGCGGCTACACCGGGGAGCTGTTTTTT. Translating it yields CSVRSTSGYTGELFF. The genes are TRBV29-1 and TRBJ2-2; 9 bases line up with TRBD2. Germline-derived CDR1 and CDR2 are SQVTM and ANQGSEA. V was pared by 5 bases and J by 3 bases, with 7 bases of the junction left unmatched. The CDR3 runs to 15 residues.

This clone has a single count. The rearrangement links TRBV6-5 to TRBJ1-5; TRBD1 matches at 7 bases. The ends lost 10 bases at V and 2 bases at J; junction bases unmatched: 5. This CDR3 has 13 amino acids. Germline CDR1 is MNHEY and CDR2 is SVGAGI. CDR3 bases: TGTGCCACCACAGGGGTTGGCAATCAGCCCCAGCATTTT. Translation: CATTGVGNQPQHF.

The rearrangement uses TRBV5-6 and TRBJ2-7; TRBD2 matches at 7 bases. V was pared by 3 bases and J by 2 bases, with 8 bases of the junction left unmatched. The CDR3 is 15 amino acids. Looked up from germline, CDR1 is SGHDT and CDR2 is YYEEEE. The CDR3 protein is CASSYDRGLAYEQYF. The CDR3 bases are TGTGCCAGCAGCTATGACCGTGGACTAGCCTACGAGCAGTACTTC.

This chain uses TRBV10-3 with TRBJ1-1; 9 positions agree with TRBD1. With 4 bases clipped from V and 0 bases from J, the junction kept 3 bases outside the gene matches. The germline CDR1 and CDR2 sequences are ENHRY and SYGVKD. The CDR3 consists of 15 residues. Written as DNA, the CDR3 is TGTGCCATCAGTGGTGGGGACAGGGTGAACACTGAAGCTTTCTTT. Amino acid sequence: CAISGGDRVNTEAFF.

The V call is TRBV5-1, the J call TRBJ1-1; 7 nucleotides align to TRBD1. The CDR3 sequence is 14 residues long. V gave up 4 bases and J gave up 5 bases; unmatched junction bases: 8. Germline V gene data show CDR1 as SGHRS and CDR2 as YFSETQ. The CDR3 DNA reads as TGCGCCAGCAGCCTAGGACAGGCCAAAACTGAAGCTTTCTTT. This sequence encodes CASSLGQAKTEAFF.

V usage is TRBV5-1 and J usage is TRBJ2-1, with 9 bases that match TRBD2. Germline-derived CDR1 and CDR2 are SGHRS and YFSETQ. The junction had 8 bases not matched to a gene; V was cut back by 0 bases and J by 7 bases. The CDR3 is made up of 16 amino acids. CDR3 sequence reads: CASSLGGTSQVNEQFF. Here the CDR3 DNA reads TGCGCCAGCAGCTTGGGGGGGACTAGCCAGGTTAATGAGCAGTTCTTC.

The CDR3 protein is CSVVTSGTYEQYF. The CDR3 coding sequence is TGCAGCGTTGTAACTAGCGGGACCTACGAGCAGTACTTC. This sequence joins TRBV29-1 and TRBJ2-7, with 10 bases identical to TRBD2. With V trimmed by 4 bases and J by 2 bases, 2 bases remained unmatched. The CDR3 contains 13 residues. The germline V gene encodes CDR1 SQVTM and CDR2 ANQGSEA.

The V call is TRBV29-1, the J call TRBJ1-1; unclear D gene. V lost 6 bases, J lost 4 bases, and 15 bases lay in between. The CDR3 has 13 amino acids. Germline V gene sequence: CDR1 SQVTM, CDR2 ANQGSEA. CDR3 sequence (DNA): TGCAGCGTAAGTCTGGGAGGAGGCACTGAAGCTTTCTTT. Translating it yields CSVSLGGGTEAFF.

As DNA, the CDR3 is TGCGCCAGCAGCCAAGGAGGGGGAAGATTCACTGAAGCTTTCTTT. It codes for CASSQGGGRFTEAFF. The V gene is TRBV4-1, the J gene TRBJ1-1; possibly TRBD1 for D (6 bases). V dropped 1 base and J dropped 4 bases, with 13 bases sitting between them. Germline V lookup: CDR1 MGHRA, CDR2 YSYEKL. The CDR3 contains 15 residues.

J is TRBJ1-1 and V is TRBV6-6; D possibly corresponds to TRBD1 (5 bases). Germline V gene lookup returns CDR1 MNHNY and CDR2 SVGAGI (reference sequence). The CDR3 spans 15 residues. Trimming removed 7 bases from V and 1 base from J, with 16 bases in between. Written as DNA, the CDR3 is TGTGCCAGCACCTTGGAGGGGCAGGGGAACACTGAAGCTTTCTTT. Translation gives CASTLEGQGNTEAFF.

V and J are TRBV7-9 and TRBJ2-3; TRBD2 is a possible D gene (6 bases). The V end was cut by 3 bases, the J end by 1 base, with 8 bases between. Looked up from germline, CDR1 is SEHNR and CDR2 is FQNEAQ (reference sequence). There are 14 residues in the CDR3. Written as DNA, the CDR3 is TGTGCCAGCAGCTTGGGACTCCGCACAGATACGCAGTATTTT. Encoded protein: CASSLGLRTDTQYF.

The chain links TRBV4-3 to TRBJ2-5; 8 positions match TRBD2. CDR1 is LGHNA, CDR2 YSLEER, per germline. V dropped 0 bases and J dropped 4; count of bases not matched to a gene: 13. The CDR3 is made up of 18 amino acids. For the CDR3, the DNA is TGCGCCAGCAGCCAAGATCATGGGCGGGGGGACCTTGTAGAGACCCAGTACTTC. Translation: CASSQDHGRGDLVETQYF.